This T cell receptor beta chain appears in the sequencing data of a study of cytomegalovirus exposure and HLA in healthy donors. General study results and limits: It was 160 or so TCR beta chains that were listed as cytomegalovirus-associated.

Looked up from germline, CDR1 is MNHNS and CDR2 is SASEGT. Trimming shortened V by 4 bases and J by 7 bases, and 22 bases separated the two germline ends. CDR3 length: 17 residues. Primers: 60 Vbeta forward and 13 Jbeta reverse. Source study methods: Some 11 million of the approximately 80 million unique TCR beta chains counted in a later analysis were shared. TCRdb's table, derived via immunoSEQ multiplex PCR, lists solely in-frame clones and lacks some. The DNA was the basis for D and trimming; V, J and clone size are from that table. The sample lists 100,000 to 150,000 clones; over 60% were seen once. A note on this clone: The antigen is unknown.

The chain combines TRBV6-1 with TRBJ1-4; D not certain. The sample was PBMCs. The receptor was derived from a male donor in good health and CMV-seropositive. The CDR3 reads CASSAGFGLLSGEKLFF. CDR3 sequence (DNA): TGTGCCAGCAGTGCCGGTTTTGGCCTTCTTTCAGGTGAAAAACTGTTTTTT.